This TCR beta chain appears in the sequencing data of a study of T-cell reconstitution after alpha-beta-depleted transplantation in children. Preparation of the TCRbeta library was carried out with unique molecular identifiers. TCRdb re-derived calls from the PCR reads in MiXCR, one entry per CDR3 protein. The data contain approximately 230,000 distinct CDR3 sequences, about 24% of them singletons. This clonotype was counted many times. This CDR3 is built from 13 residues. V shed 9 bases and J shed 4 bases, with 14 bases lying between them. This sequence joins TRBV12-3 or TRBV12-4 and TRBJ2-3; D uncertain. The material was PBMCs, mostly from graft donor cells, obtained 360 days after TCRalphabeta/CD19-depleted stem cell transplant. The clonotype originates from a female patient between 2 and 15 years old who had a stem cell transplant for congenital amegakaryocytic thrombocytopenia, so the T cells may come from the graft donor. The CDR3 nucleotides are TGTGCCAGTCTCCCATCTTCGGCAGATACGCAGTATTTT. This translates into CASLPSSADTQYF.